This T cell receptor (beta chain) was identified during a study of control samples from healthy donors and cancer patients. Trimming at V came to 2 bases and at J to 4 bases, leaving 1 base not matched to a gene. The CDR3 is 14 residues long. Germline CDR1 MRHNA, CDR2 SNTAGT. Assay used: immunoSEQ multiplex PCR; TCRdb lists only in-frame clones, some missing. The table has 150,000 to 200,000 clones, approximately 94% seen once. This receptor was taken from a man aged 55 to 70 with colorectal cancer. Sequencing used PBMCs. The chain carries TRBV6-4 and TRBJ1-2, with 10 bases identical to TRBD1. CDR3 sequence: CASSDRTGGYGYTF. In DNA form, the CDR3 reads TGTGCCAGCAGTGACCGGACAGGGGGCTATGGCTACACCTTC.